A single sample gave rise to the 13 T cell receptor beta chains below, sequenced in a study of cytomegalovirus exposure and HLA in healthy donors. The PCR contained 60 Vbeta and 13 Jbeta primers. Assay used: immunoSEQ multiplex PCR; TCRdb lists only in-frame clones, some missing. The sample consists of 130,000 to 150,000 clones, roughly 85% of them appearing once. The sequenced sample consisted of PBMCs. The receptors shown here come from a woman aged 30 to 39 in good health and CMV-seronegative.

The chain uses TRBV4-2 and TRBJ1-2; D possibly corresponds to TRBD1 (5 bases). Trimming stripped 4 bases from V and 6 bases from J, with 9 bases between. The CDR3 extends over 12 amino acids. Germline V gene sequence: CDR1 LGHNA, CDR2 YNFKEQ. This CDR3 is CASSLGVDGYTF. The CDR3 DNA reads TGTGCCAGCAGCCTAGGGGTCGATGGCTACACCTTC.

The J gene is TRBJ1-5, the V gene TRBV5-6; 7 nucleotides align to TRBD1. Germline V gene sequence: CDR1 SGHDT, CDR2 YYEEEE. CDR3 length equals 15 residues. The junction had 9 bases not matched to a gene; V was cut back by 2 bases and J by 7 bases. CDR3 in amino acids: CASSLLQGMGQPQHF. CDR3 sequence (DNA): TGTGCCAGCAGCTTATTACAGGGGATGGGGCAGCCCCAGCATTTT.

This clone was detected only a few times. The chain links TRBV27 to TRBJ2-4, with D tentatively TRBD2 (6 bases). Looked up from germline, CDR1 is MNHEY and CDR2 is SMNVEV (reference sequence). With 2 bases removed from V and 0 bases from J, the gap between germline ends came to 14 bases. The CDR3 is made up of 17 amino acids. The chain's CDR3 is CASSLDGTSGAKNIQYF. CDR3 nucleotide sequence: TGTGCCAGCAGTTTAGACGGGACTTCCGGAGCCAAAAACATTCAGTACTTC.

The chain links TRBV10-1 to TRBJ2-3; TRBD2 is a possible D gene (6 bases). The V end lost 0 bases, the J end lost 1 base, and 17 bases lay between the germline ends. CDR1 and CDR2 from the germline V gene are WNHNN and SYGVQD (reference sequence). This CDR3 comprises 18 residues. This CDR3 reads CASSESCGGTPCTDTQYF. CDR3 coding DNA: TGCGCCAGCAGTGAGTCGTGCGGTGGGACTCCTTGCACAGATACGCAGTATTTT.

This clone occurred once. V usage is TRBV5-1 and J usage is TRBJ2-3; a possible D gene is TRBD1 (5 bases). Germline lookup yields CDR1 SGHRS and CDR2 YFSETQ. This CDR3 has 17 amino acids. V lost 3 bases, J lost 0 bases, and 17 bases lay in between. Written as DNA, the CDR3 is TGCGCCAGCAGCTCTGGGGCCGGCGGCACTAGCACAGATACGCAGTATTTT. Protein: CASSSGAGGTSTDTQYF.

In its sample, this clone was seen a few times. The chain combines TRBV5-6 with TRBJ2-2; 8 bases agree with TRBD1. The CDR3 has 14 amino acids. Germline CDR1 reads SGHDT; CDR2 reads YYEEEE. Trimming took 4 bases from V and 6 from J; bases not matched to a gene: 5. DNA of the CDR3: TGTGCCAGCAGCCCGACAGGGGTGGCCGGGGAGCTGTTTTTT. This translates into CASSPTGVAGELFF. The full variable domain, its missing parts supplied by reference TRBV5-6 and TRBJ2-2, is DAGVTQSPTHLIKTRGQQVTLRCSPKSGHDTVSWYQQALGQGPQFIFQYYEEEERQRGNFPDRFSGHQFPNYSSELNVNALLLGDSALYLCASSPTGVAGELFFGEGSRLTVL.

V is TRBV27 and J is TRBJ2-3, with TRBD2 matching 11 bases. CDR3 size: 15 residues. Germline V gene lookup returns CDR1 MNHEY and CDR2 SMNVEV (reference sequence). The junction had 4 bases not matched to a gene; V was cut back by 6 bases and J by 2 bases. The CDR3 sequence: CASRGLAVLTDTQYF. CDR3 nucleotides: TGTGCCAGCAGGGGACTAGCGGTACTCACAGATACGCAGTATTTT.

V and J are TRBV11-2 and TRBJ2-7, with 9 bases aligning to TRBD1. The length of the CDR3 is 15 residues. V shed 5 bases and J 3 bases; nucleotides not matched to a gene: 8. Germline V gene sequence: CDR1 SGHAT, CDR2 FQNNGV. CDR3 sequence (DNA): TGTGCCAGCAGCCCAACAGGGGGCTTAATCTACGAGCAGTACTTC. It encodes CASSPTGGLIYEQYF.

This clone was observed once. The chain joins TRBV5-1 to TRBJ2-3, with D uncertain. The germline V gene encodes CDR1 SGHRS and CDR2 YFSETQ. This CDR3 spans 14 amino acids. V lost 3 bases, J lost 0 bases, and 8 bases lay in between. CDR3 sequence: CASSSSSSTDTQYF. The CDR3 DNA reads TGCGCCAGCAGCTCCTCCTCTAGCACAGATACGCAGTATTTT.

This clone was seen a single time. This CDR3 reads CASSSTGSNTEAFF. CDR3 DNA: TGTGCCAGCAGCTCTACAGGGTCCAACACTGAAGCTTTCTTT. The J gene is TRBJ1-1, the V gene TRBV9; possible D gene TRBD1, 6 bases. Germline values: CDR1 SGDLS, CDR2 YYNGEE. The CDR3 length is 14 residues. Between the trimmed V and J ends, which lost 4 bases and 2 bases, there was a span of 12 bases.

This clone was found once. This chain uses TRBV4-1 with TRBJ1-1; D remains ambiguous. The CDR3 covers 15 residues. CDR1 and CDR2 (germline): MGHRA, YSYEKL. V lost 4 bases and J lost 1, with 13 bases in between. CDR3 DNA: TGCGCCAGCAGCCGAAGCGGGGAGAGGAACACTGAAGCTTTCTTT. This gives the protein CASSRSGERNTEAFF.

This clone was counted between two and nine times. This chain uses TRBV25-1 with TRBJ2-7; 9 bases are shared with TRBD1. CDR1 and CDR2 (germline): MGHDK, SYGVNS. This CDR3 spans 17 amino acids. V shed 5 bases and J 5 bases; nucleotides not matched to a gene: 16. The CDR3 here is CASSRQRFGTGIHEQYF. DNA of the CDR3: TGTGCCAGCAGTCGTCAACGATTTGGGACAGGGATACACGAGCAGTACTTC.

This CDR3 reads CASSLLRGREKLFF. CDR3 DNA: TGCGCCAGCAGCTTGTTAAGGGGGCGGGAAAAACTGTTTTTT. This chain uses TRBV5-1 with TRBJ1-4; TRBD1 agrees at 7 bases. The CDR3 extends over 14 amino acids. Unmatched junction bases numbered 5, after V lost 1 base and J lost 8 bases. Looked up from germline, CDR1 is SGHRS and CDR2 is YFSETQ.